This T cell receptor (beta chain) was captured in a study of neurological immune-mediated disorders (dated 2019 in TCRdb). With regard to the full study: Peripheral blood TCR-beta repertoires from patients with HTLV-I-associated myelopathy (HAM/TSP), patients with multiple sclerosis, and healthy controls were compared in the study using UMI-based sequencing. The 90 to 120 TCR-beta libraries covered PBMC samples along with longitudinal samples, technical triplicates, and paired sorted CD4+ and CD8+ T-cell subsets. The cohort comprised 68 subjects: 14 HAM/TSP patients, around 35 multiple sclerosis patients and 20 healthy controls. Each longitudinal HAM/TSP and healthy donor was sampled at 3 time-points spaced at 3-40 month intervals. Study-wide conclusions, independent of this receptor: No identical CDR3 amino acid sequences were shared among expanded clones across subjects, suggesting private TCR-beta repertoires in all groups. TCR clonal expansion was highest in HAM/TSP patients and lowest in MS patients, with MS patients falling below even healthy controls.

Trimming removed 6 bases from V and 4 bases from J, leaving 12 bases between the germline ends. The CDR3 spans 12 residues, from the cysteine through the phenylalanine. This entry keeps only the CDR3 DNA: 36 bases, framed from base 1. Per the germline V gene, SQVTM is the CDR1 and ANQGSEA is the CDR2. A word on this clonotype: What antigen it recognizes has not been identified. Base qualities are not at hand, and no much larger clone is one base apart.

The sample's time point label, decoded: longitudinal time-point 2. Libraries from unsorted PBMCs were made from 2 million PBMCs kept in RNAlater at -80 degrees C until RNA extraction. Peripheral blood was subjected to Ficoll-Hypaque density gradient centrifugation to isolate PBMCs, which were then cryopreserved in liquid nitrogen. To synthesize cDNA, template-switch 5'RACE was performed with a primer carrying a 10-nucleotide random unique molecular identifier so that each TCR transcript was tagged. Every sequencing run yielded over 200 million TCR-beta sequences covering 15-18 subjects. Total RNA was extracted with the RNeasy kit. The KAPA Real-time Library Amplification kit was used to amplify TCR-beta VDJ regions with primers for the TCR constant region and the 5'RACE anchor. A first PCR added sample indexes and Illumina adaptors, after which a second PCR increased the library yield. After Ampure bead purification, the TCR product of roughly 650 bp was size-selected on a 2% E-gel SizeSelection system. Before pooling, library quality was assessed on a Bioanalyzer, concentration was determined with Qubit, and library quantification was performed with the Kapa Library Quantification kit. Paired-end 2 x 150 bp sequencing of the libraries was performed on an Illumina HiSeq 2500. To increase sequence diversity, roughly 25-31% phiX was spiked into each library pool. In the paper's pipeline: Quality-filtered reads were processed with the UMI-based MiGEC pipeline, and over 75% of raw TCR sequences were removed by the MiGEC pipeline during error correction. VDJ genes were aligned to IMGT germline references, and clonotypes were defined by unique CDR3 amino acid sequence plus V-J genes. Clonal expansion, Shannon diversity, and CDR3 relatedness (CalcPairwiseDistances, ClusterSamples) were evaluated with VDJtools, and phylogenetic trees were built with CLCbio workbench. Using coefficient-of-variation modelling across technical triplicates, the study counted a clone as expanded if it had at least 8 unique UMIs. TCRdb reworked the public reads: Q25 trimming with fastp, MiXCR clone assembly, productive beta chains retained. When rows share a CDR3 protein, they turn into one entry using the most common DNA and genes. The V and J calls and clone size are TCRdb's, not the authors'. The sample yields under 100,000 distinct CDR3 sequences; roughly an eighth were counted once. Of the sample, 5% is held by the ten largest clones.

The sample comprised PBMCs. The clonotype was recovered from a female donor with HTLV-1-associated myelopathy (HAM/TSP). The chain was built from TRBV29-1 and TRBJ1-1; the D gene remains uncertain. The CDR3 in this case is CSVYRSGTEAFF. The DNA sequence reads TGCAGCGTGTATAGGTCGGGCACTGAAGCTTTCTTT.